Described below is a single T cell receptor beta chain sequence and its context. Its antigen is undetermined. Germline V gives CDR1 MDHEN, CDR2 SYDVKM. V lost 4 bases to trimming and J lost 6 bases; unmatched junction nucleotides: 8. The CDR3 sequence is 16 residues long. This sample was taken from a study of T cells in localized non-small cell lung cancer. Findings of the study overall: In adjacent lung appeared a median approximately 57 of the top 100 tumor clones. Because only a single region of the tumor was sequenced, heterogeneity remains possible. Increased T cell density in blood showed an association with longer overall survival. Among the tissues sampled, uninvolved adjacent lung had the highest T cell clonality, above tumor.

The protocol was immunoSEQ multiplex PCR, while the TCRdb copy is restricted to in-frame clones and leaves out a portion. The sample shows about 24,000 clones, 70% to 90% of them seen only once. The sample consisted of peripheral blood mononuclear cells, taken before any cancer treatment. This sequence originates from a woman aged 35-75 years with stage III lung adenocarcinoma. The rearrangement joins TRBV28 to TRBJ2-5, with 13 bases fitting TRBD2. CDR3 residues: CASSSRTSGSLKTQYF. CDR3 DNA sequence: TGTGCCAGCAGTTCGAGGACTAGCGGGAGTCTAAAGACCCAGTACTTC.